A selection of T cell receptor beta chains follows, all from one sample in a study of blood T cell repertoires in COVID-19. Measured with immunoSEQ multiplex PCR; TCRdb has only the in-frame clones, and not every one. The repertoire holds some 270,000 clones, with 85% to 90% as singletons. Input material: peripheral blood. The receptors shown here come from a man aged 25-40 years with acute or convalescent COVID-19. The CDR3 runs from the conserved cysteine through the conserved F or W. Each record gives: D gene, clone size, J gene, V gene, CDR3 protein, CDR3 DNA. The D gene is left open where the match is weak. The listing skips clone size in some rows; elsewhere it reads once, few, many or a size class.

d_call: .; clone_size: .; j_call: TRBJ2-1; v_call: TRBV2; cdr3_aa: CASSEAPGGADEQFF; cdr3_nt: TGTGCCAGCAGTGAAGCGCCTGGGGGGGCCGATGAGCAGTTCTTC
d_call: .; clone_size: .; j_call: TRBJ1-5; v_call: TRBV6-5; cdr3_aa: CASSYSKERPQHF; cdr3_nt: TGTGCCAGCAGTTACTCGAAAGAGCGGCCCCAGCATTTT
d_call: .; clone_size: .; j_call: TRBJ1-5; v_call: TRBV6-6; cdr3_aa: CASSSPAEGNQPQHF; cdr3_nt: TGTGCCAGCAGTTCCCCCGCGGAAGGCAATCAGCCCCAGCATTTT
d_call: TRBD1; clone_size: .; j_call: TRBJ2-5; v_call: TRBV24-1; cdr3_aa: CATSDTSGTGDETQYF; cdr3_nt: TGTGCCACCAGTGATACCTCCGGGACAGGGGACGAGACCCAGTACTTC
d_call: .; clone_size: .; j_call: TRBJ1-2; v_call: TRBV5-1; cdr3_aa: CASSLVQGNYGYTF; cdr3_nt: TGCGCCAGCAGCTTGGTTCAGGGTAACTATGGCTACACCTTC
d_call: .; clone_size: .; j_call: TRBJ2-7; v_call: TRBV13; cdr3_aa: CASSSRADYYEQYF; cdr3_nt: TGTGCCAGCAGCTCCCGGGCAGACTACTACGAGCAGTACTTC
d_call: .; clone_size: once; j_call: TRBJ2-5; v_call: TRBV18; cdr3_aa: CASSPQKGETQYF; cdr3_nt: TGTGCCAGCTCACCACAGAAGGGGGAGACCCAGTACTTC
d_call: .; clone_size: .; j_call: TRBJ2-2; v_call: TRBV14; cdr3_aa: CASSGQLPNTGELFF; cdr3_nt: TGTGCCAGCAGTGGACAGCTCCCGAACACCGGGGAGCTGTTTTTT
d_call: .; clone_size: .; j_call: TRBJ2-5; v_call: TRBV19; cdr3_aa: CASSNRVQETQYF; cdr3_nt: TGTGCCAGTAGTAACCGGGTACAAGAGACCCAGTACTTC
d_call: TRBD1; clone_size: .; j_call: TRBJ2-7; v_call: TRBV27; cdr3_aa: CASSVYGQGAGEQYF; cdr3_nt: TGTGCCAGCAGTGTATACGGACAGGGGGCTGGCGAGCAGTACTTC
d_call: .; clone_size: .; j_call: TRBJ2-7; v_call: TRBV6-5; cdr3_aa: CASSSHYEQYF; cdr3_nt: TGTGCCAGCAGCTCGCACTATGAGCAGTACTTC
d_call: .; clone_size: once; j_call: TRBJ1-2; v_call: TRBV15; cdr3_aa: CATSRDSSGIFYGYTF; cdr3_nt: TGTGCCACCAGCAGAGACTCCTCCGGTATCTTCTATGGCTACACCTTC
d_call: .; clone_size: once; j_call: TRBJ2-1; v_call: TRBV9; cdr3_aa: CASSVARANEQFF; cdr3_nt: TGTGCCAGCAGCGTAGCCAGGGCGAATGAGCAGTTCTTC
d_call: .; clone_size: .; j_call: TRBJ1-4; v_call: TRBV6-4; cdr3_aa: CASSDDSQTFNEKLFF; cdr3_nt: TGTGCCAGCAGTGACGACAGCCAGACATTTAATGAAAAACTGTTTTTT
d_call: .; clone_size: once; j_call: TRBJ2-7; v_call: TRBV27; cdr3_aa: CASSFGSSGEQYF; cdr3_nt: TGTGCCAGCAGTTTCGGGTCTTCGGGCGAGCAGTACTTC
d_call: .; clone_size: once; j_call: TRBJ2-1; v_call: TRBV7-9; cdr3_aa: CASSFDRKSSATKDNEQFF; cdr3_nt: TGTGCCAGCAGCTTCGACCGAAAATCTAGCGCCACCAAGGACAATGAGCAGTTCTTC
d_call: .; clone_size: .; j_call: TRBJ2-6; v_call: TRBV5-1; cdr3_aa: CASSLLISGANVLTF; cdr3_nt: TGCGCCAGCAGCTTACTAATATCTGGGGCCAACGTCCTGACTTTC
d_call: .; clone_size: .; j_call: TRBJ1-2; v_call: TRBV10-3; cdr3_aa: CAISVFSVRQANYGYTF; cdr3_nt: TGTGCCATCAGTGTGTTTTCAGTTCGCCAAGCTAACTATGGCTACACCTTC